This T cell receptor (beta chain) was captured by sequencing in a study of blood T cell repertoires in COVID-19. Germline-derived CDR1 and CDR2 are SGHTA and FQGNSA. The CDR3 consists of 14 residues. The V segment lost 5 bases and the J segment 6 bases; nucleotides outside the gene matches: 7. Assay: immunoSEQ multiplex PCR; the TCRdb copy retains only in-frame clones and omits some. The repertoire holds 130,000 to 150,000 clones, with around 80% as singletons. This sequence joins TRBV7-2 and TRBJ2-1, with TRBD1 matching over 7 bases. This receptor was obtained from a man aged 55-75 years with acute or convalescent COVID-19. The specimen was peripheral blood. The chain's CDR3 is CASSRDRRTNEQFF. The CDR3 DNA sequence: TGTGCCAGCAGCCGGGACAGAAGAACCAATGAGCAGTTCTTC.